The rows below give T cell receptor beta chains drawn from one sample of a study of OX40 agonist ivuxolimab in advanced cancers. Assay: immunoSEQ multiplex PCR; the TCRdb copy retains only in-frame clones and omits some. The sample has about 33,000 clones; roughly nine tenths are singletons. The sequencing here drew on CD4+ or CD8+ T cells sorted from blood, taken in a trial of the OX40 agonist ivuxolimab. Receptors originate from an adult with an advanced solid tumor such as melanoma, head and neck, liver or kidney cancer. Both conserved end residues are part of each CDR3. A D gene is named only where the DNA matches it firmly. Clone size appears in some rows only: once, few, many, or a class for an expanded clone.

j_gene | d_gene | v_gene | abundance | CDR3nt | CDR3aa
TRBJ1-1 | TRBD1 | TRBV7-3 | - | TGTGCCAGCAGCTTAATGGGACAGGTCAACACTGAAGCTTTCTTT | CASSLMGQVNTEAFF
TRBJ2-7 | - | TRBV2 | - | TGTGCCAGCAGTGAATCCTCTTACGAGCAGTACTTC | CASSESSYEQYF
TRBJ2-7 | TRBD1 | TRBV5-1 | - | TGCGCCAGTTTCCGGGACAGGGGTTACGAGCAGTACTTC | CASFRDRGYEQYF
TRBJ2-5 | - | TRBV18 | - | TGTGCCAGCTCACCTAGACGGACTCAAGAGACCCAGTACTTC | CASSPRRTQETQYF
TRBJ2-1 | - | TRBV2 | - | TGTGCCAGCAGTCTCATAAACTCCTACAATGAGCAGTTCTTC | CASSLINSYNEQFF
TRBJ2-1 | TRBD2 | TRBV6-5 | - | TGTGCCAGCAGTTCACGACTAGCGGGGATGTACAATGAGCAGTTCTTC | CASSSRLAGMYNEQFF
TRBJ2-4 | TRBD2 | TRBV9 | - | TGTGCCAGCAGCGTAGTAGTACGGGGGGGAATCACTGATCTAGCCAAAAACATTCAGTACTTC | CASSVVVRGGITDLAKNIQYF
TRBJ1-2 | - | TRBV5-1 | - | TGCGCCAGCGGACTCGGGGCGTCAAACTATGGCTACACCTTC | CASGLGASNYGYTF
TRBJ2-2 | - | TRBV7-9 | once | TGTGCCAGCAGCTTAAGGTTCGGGACAAACACCGGGGAGCTGTTTTTT | CASSLRFGTNTGELFF
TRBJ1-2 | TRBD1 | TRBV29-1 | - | TGCAGCGTTGGGGACAGTCATAACTATGGCTACACCTTC | CSVGDSHNYGYTF
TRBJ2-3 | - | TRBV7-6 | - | TGTGCCAGCAGCCCCCCGGGGATTACTCAGTATTTT | CASSPPGITQYF
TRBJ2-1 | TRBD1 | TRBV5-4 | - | TGTGCCAGCAGCTTGACCCACAGGGGCCCTCAGTTCTTC | CASSLTHRGPQFF
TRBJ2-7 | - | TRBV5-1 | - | TGCGCCAGCAGCTTGGTTTCGGTCAACTACGAGCAGTACTTC | CASSLVSVNYEQYF
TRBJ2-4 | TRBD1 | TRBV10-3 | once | TGTGCCATCGGGACAGCAAGCTCCAAAAACATTCAGTACTTC | CAIGTASSKNIQYF
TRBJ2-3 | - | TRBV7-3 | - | TGTGCCAGCAGCTACCTCACAGATACGCAGTATTTT | CASSYLTDTQYF
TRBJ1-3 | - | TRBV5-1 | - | TGCGCCAGCAGCTTGACCGCGGGGAACTCTGGAAACACCATATATTTT | CASSLTAGNSGNTIYF
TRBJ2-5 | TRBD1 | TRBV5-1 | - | TGCGCCAGCAGCTTGGGTGGACAGGGCAACCAAGAGACCCAGTACTTC | CASSLGGQGNQETQYF
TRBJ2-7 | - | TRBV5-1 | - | TGCGCCAGCAGCTTGGCTAGCTCCTACGAGCAGTACTTC | CASSLASSYEQYF
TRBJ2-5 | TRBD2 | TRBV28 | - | TGTGCCAGCAGACGGGGCGGGAGGGAGACCCAGTACTTC | CASRRGGRETQYF
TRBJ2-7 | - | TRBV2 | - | TGTGCCAGCAGGCGCTTAACCTACGAGCAGTACTTC | CASRRLTYEQYF
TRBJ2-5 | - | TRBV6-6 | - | TGTGCCAGCAGGGGACAGCGGGGTTACCAAGAGACCCAGTACTTC | CASRGQRGYQETQYF
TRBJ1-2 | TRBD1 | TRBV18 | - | TGTGCCAGCTCACCATTAGGGACAGGGCCTAACTATGGCTACACCTTC | CASSPLGTGPNYGYTF
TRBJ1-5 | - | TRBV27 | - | TGTGCCAGCAGTTTAAATCGGGGGGCAAAGCCCCAGCATTTT | CASSLNRGAKPQHF
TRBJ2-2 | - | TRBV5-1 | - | TGCGCCAGCAGCTTGGAAGGCGGGGGCCACACCACCGGGGAGCTGTTTTTT | CASSLEGGGHTTGELFF
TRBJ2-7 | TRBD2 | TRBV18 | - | TGTGCCAGCTCTACGGGACTAGCTTTCAACGAGCAGTACTTC | CASSTGLAFNEQYF
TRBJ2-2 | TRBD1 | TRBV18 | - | TGTGCCAGCTCACCAGTGGGACAGCGGTTGTCCGGGGAGCTGTTTTTT | CASSPVGQRLSGELFF
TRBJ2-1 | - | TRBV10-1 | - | TGCGCCAGCAGTGGGGACCGGACCTACAATGAGCAGTTCTTC | CASSGDRTYNEQFF
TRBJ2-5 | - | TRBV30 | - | TGTGCCTGGAGTCCCTGGGGCGGAGAGACCCAGTACTTC | CAWSPWGGETQYF